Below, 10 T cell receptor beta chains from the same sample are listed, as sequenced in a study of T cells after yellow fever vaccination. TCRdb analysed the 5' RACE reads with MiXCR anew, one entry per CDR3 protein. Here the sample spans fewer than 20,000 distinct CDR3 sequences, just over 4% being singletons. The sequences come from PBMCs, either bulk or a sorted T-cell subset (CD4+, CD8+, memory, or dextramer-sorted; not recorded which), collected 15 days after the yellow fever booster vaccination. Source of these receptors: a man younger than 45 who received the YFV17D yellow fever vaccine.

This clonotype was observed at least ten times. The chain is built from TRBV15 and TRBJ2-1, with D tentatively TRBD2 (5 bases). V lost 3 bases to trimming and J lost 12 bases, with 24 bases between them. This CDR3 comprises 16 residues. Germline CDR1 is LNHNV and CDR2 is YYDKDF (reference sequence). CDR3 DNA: TGTGCCACCAGCAGGGTGGGCCCCGGGGAAGCTATGGGGCAGTTCTTC. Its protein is CATSRVGPGEAMGQFF.

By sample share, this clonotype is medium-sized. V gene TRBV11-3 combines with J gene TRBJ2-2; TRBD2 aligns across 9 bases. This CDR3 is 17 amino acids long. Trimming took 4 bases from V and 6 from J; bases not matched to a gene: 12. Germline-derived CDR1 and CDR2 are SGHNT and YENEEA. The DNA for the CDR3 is TGTGCCAGCAGCTCGACTCTAGCGGGGACAAGAGCCGGGGAGCTGTTTTTT. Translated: CASSSTLAGTRAGELFF.

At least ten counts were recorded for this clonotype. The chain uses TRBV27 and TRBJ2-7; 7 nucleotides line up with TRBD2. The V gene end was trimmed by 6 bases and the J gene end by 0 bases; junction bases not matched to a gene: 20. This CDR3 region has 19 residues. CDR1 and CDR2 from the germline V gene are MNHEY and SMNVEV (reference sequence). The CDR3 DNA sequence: TGTGCCAGCAGCCATAAGGGGAACAAAGCGGGGAGGGACTCCTACGAGCAGTACTTC. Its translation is CASSHKGNKAGRDSYEQYF.

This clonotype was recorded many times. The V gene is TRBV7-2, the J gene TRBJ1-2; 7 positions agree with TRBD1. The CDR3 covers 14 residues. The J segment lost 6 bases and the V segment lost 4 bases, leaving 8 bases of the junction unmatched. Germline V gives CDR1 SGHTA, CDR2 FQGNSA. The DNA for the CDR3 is TGTGCCAGCAGCTCGGGGACAGCATCCAATGGCTACACCTTC. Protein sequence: CASSSGTASNGYTF. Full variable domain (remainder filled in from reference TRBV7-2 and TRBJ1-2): GAGVSQSPSNKVTEKGKDVELRCDPISGHTALYWYRQSLGQGLEFLIYFQGNSAPDKSGLPSDRFSAERTGGSVSTLTIQRTQQEDSAVYLCASSSGTASNGYTFGSGTRLTVV.

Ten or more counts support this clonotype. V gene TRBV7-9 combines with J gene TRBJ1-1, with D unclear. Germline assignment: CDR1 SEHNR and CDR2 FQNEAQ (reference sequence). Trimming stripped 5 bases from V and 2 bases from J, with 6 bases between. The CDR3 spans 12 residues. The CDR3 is CASSRSNTEAFF. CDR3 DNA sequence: TGTGCCAGCAGCCGGAGCAACACTGAAGCTTTCTTT. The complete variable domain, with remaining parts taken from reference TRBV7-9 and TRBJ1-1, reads DTGVSQNPRHKITKRGQNVTFRCDPISEHNRLYWYRQTLGQGPEFLTYFQNEAQLEKSRLLSDRFSAERPKGSFSTLEIQRTEQGDSAMYLCASSRSNTEAFFGQGTRLTVV.

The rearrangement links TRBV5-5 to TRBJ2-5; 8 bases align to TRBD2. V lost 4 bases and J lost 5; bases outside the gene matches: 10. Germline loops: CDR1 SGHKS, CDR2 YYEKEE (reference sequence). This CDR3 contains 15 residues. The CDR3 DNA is TGTGCCAGCAGCCCAGGGCATAGCGGGGACGAGACCCAGTACTTC. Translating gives CASSPGHSGDETQYF. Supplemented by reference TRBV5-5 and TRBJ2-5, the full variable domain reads DAGVTQSPTHLIKTRGQQVTLRCSPISGHKSVSWYQQVLGQGPQFIFQYYEKEERGRGNFPDRFSARQFPNYSSELNVNALLLGDSALYLCASSPGHSGDETQYFGPGTRLLVL.

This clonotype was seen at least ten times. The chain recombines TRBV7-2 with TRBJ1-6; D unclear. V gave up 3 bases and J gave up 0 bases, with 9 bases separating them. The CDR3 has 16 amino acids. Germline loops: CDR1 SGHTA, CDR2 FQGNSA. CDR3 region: CASSLRSSSYNSPLHF. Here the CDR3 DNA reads TGTGCCAGCAGCTTGAGGAGCAGCTCCTATAATTCACCCCTCCACTTT.

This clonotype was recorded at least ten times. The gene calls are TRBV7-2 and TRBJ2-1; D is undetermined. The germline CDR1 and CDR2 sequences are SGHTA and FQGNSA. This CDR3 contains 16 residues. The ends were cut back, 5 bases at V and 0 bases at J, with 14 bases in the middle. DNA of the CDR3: TGTGCCAGCAGCCCATCACTCGTGAGCTCCTACAATGAGCAGTTCTTC. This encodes CASSPSLVSSYNEQFF.

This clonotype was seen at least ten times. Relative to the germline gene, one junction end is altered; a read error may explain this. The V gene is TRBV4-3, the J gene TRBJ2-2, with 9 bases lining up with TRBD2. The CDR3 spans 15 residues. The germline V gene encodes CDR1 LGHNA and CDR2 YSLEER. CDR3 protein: CTSPISGSKTGELFF. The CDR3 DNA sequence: TGCACCAGCCCGATTAGCGGGAGTAAAACCGGGGAGCTGTTTTTT.

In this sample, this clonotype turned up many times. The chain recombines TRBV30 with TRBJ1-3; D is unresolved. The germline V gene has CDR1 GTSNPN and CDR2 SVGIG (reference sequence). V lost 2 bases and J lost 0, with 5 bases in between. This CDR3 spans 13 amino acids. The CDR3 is CAWSYGSGNTIYF. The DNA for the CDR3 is TGTGCCTGGAGTTATGGCTCTGGAAACACCATATATTTT.